This paragraph reports one T cell receptor beta chain. Its specificity is not known. Repertoires were generated with immunoSEQ multiplex PCR, while TCRdb's copy carries only in-frame clones and drops some. The sample contains approximately 6,000 clones, approximately 88% of which appear only once. The sample comes from a study of immune evolution from preneoplasia to lung adenocarcinoma. The wider study: HLA loss of heterozygosity: less than 9% AIS, about 15% MIA, about 30% ADC, none AAH. Overall study findings and caveats: Top clone frequencies peaked in normal lung, apparently declining through invasive adenocarcinoma. Highest clonality occurred in KRAS-mutant, not EGFR-mutant or double wild-type, nodules.

V lost 2 bases and J lost 0; bases outside the gene matches: 6. Germline assignment: CDR1 ENHRY and CDR2 SYGVKD. This CDR3 has 18 residues. The sequencing sample was made of FFPE lung adenocarcinoma in situ tissue. This TCR was sampled from a donor at least 70 years old with lung adenocarcinoma. The genes are TRBV10-3 and TRBJ2-3, with TRBD2 identical over 12 bases. CDR3 sequence reads: CAISERLAGGPSTDTQYF. As DNA, the CDR3 is TGTGCCATCAGTGAGAGGCTAGCGGGAGGGCCCAGCACAGATACGCAGTATTTT.